These 26 T cell receptor beta chains were all obtained from the same sample, sequenced in a study of PD-1 blockade in classical Hodgkin lymphoma. Assay: immunoSEQ multiplex PCR; the TCRdb copy retains only in-frame clones and omits some. Of 20,000 to 30,000 clones listed, 82% are singletons. Every one of the patients relapsed after autologous stem cell transplantation (brentuximab vedotin exposure was variable). The specimen comprised peripheral blood mononuclear cells (PBMCs), sampled before the second cycle of nivolumab. The receptors here all came from a human donor with classical Hodgkin lymphoma.

Note on this clone: Other DNA sequences within the sample encode an identical CDR3. V usage is TRBV28 and J usage is TRBJ1-1; tentatively, D is TRBD1 (5 bases). The V gene lost 5 bases and the J gene lost 1 base, with 26 bases spanning the gap. Germline CDR1 is MDHEN and CDR2 is SYDVKM. This CDR3 is 19 amino acids long. The CDR3 DNA sequence: TGTGCCAGCAGTGCACCCCCCGCCGTGTGGGGCAGGGAGAACACTGAAGCTTTCTTT. Translating gives CASSAPPAVWGRENTEAFF.

The chain combines TRBV4-3 with TRBJ2-2; 9 nucleotides agree with TRBD1. V was clipped by 0 bases and J by 4 bases; unmatched bases: 3. CDR1 is LGHNA, CDR2 YSLEER, per germline. There are 16 residues in the CDR3. This CDR3 is CASSQEGTGFTGELFF. The CDR3 DNA sequence: TGCGCCAGCAGCCAAGAGGGGACAGGGTTCACCGGGGAGCTGTTTTTT.

The rearrangement links TRBV7-2 to TRBJ2-7; TRBD1 matches at 9 bases. CDR1 is SGHTA, CDR2 FQGNSA, per germline. Trimming took 5 bases from V and 5 from J; bases not matched to a gene: 7. The CDR3 contains 14 residues. The DNA for the CDR3 is TGTGCCAGCAGCAAACCGGGACAGGGTGACGAGCAGTACTTC. This codes for CASSKPGQGDEQYF. The entire variable domain, with the rest obtained from reference TRBV7-2 and TRBJ2-7, is as follows: GAGVSQSPSNKVTEKGKDVELRCDPISGHTALYWYRQSLGQGLEFLIYFQGNSAPDKSGLPSDRFSAERTGGSVSTLTIQRTQQEDSAVYLCASSKPGQGDEQYFGPGTRLTVT.

This clone was observed a handful of times. The V call is TRBV6-4, the J call TRBJ2-3, with TRBD2 as a possible D gene (5 bases). Trimming cost V 4 bases and J 2 bases, with 13 bases left between them. Per the germline V gene, CDR1 is MRHNA and CDR2 is SNTAGT. The CDR3 is 15 residues long. CDR3 nucleotide sequence: TGTGCCAGCAGTGGCATAGCGCTGAACACAGATACGCAGTATTTT. It yields the protein CASSGIALNTDTQYF.

J is TRBJ1-1 and V is TRBV4-1; D unclear. Trimming took 2 bases from V and 1 from J, leaving 8 bases between them. This CDR3 has 14 amino acids. CDR1 and CDR2 from the germline V gene are MGHRA and YSYEKL. Written as DNA, the CDR3 is TGCGCCAGCAGCCAACCTACAAAGAACACTGAAGCTTTCTTT. It encodes CASSQPTKNTEAFF.

The rearrangement uses TRBV2 and TRBJ2-2; the D gene is possibly TRBD2 (5 bases). This CDR3 region has 16 residues. Looked up from germline, CDR1 is SNHLY and CDR2 is FYNNEI. Trimming stripped 5 bases from V and 0 bases from J, with 13 bases between. CDR3 protein: CASSSGRSANTGELFF. CDR3 coding DNA: TGTGCCAGCAGTAGCGGACGGTCCGCGAACACCGGGGAGCTGTTTTTT.

The chain carries TRBV4-1 and TRBJ2-3; D might be TRBD1 or TRBD2, each matching 5 bases. CDR3 length: 16 amino acids. V lost 6 bases and J lost 1, with 17 bases in between. The germline CDR1 and CDR2 sequences are MGHRA and YSYEKL. The CDR3 loop is CASRPTGQGGTDTQYF. The DNA of the CDR3 is TGCGCCAGCAGACCCACGGGGCAGGGTGGCACAGATACGCAGTATTTT.

There are a few counts of this clone. The V gene is TRBV4-3, the J gene TRBJ2-1; tentative D call: TRBD2 (5 bases). There are 15 residues in the CDR3. V lost 0 bases, J lost 6 bases, and 12 bases lay in between. Germline assignment: CDR1 LGHNA and CDR2 YSLEER. CDR3 protein: CASSQDLGRGNEQFF. As DNA, the CDR3 is TGCGCCAGCAGCCAAGATCTGGGCCGGGGCAATGAGCAGTTCTTC.

This chain joins TRBV7-3 and TRBJ1-4, with D hard to call. This CDR3 has 14 amino acids. Trimming stripped 5 bases from V and 8 bases from J, with 15 bases between. Germline loops: CDR1 SGHTA, CDR2 FQGTGA. DNA for the CDR3: TGTGCCAGCAGCCCACGGGAGTCTGAGGAAAAACTGTTTTTT. It yields the protein CASSPRESEEKLFF.

The chain links TRBV28 to TRBJ1-5; TRBD1 matches at 8 bases. The J segment lost 3 bases and the V segment lost 5 bases, leaving 12 bases of the junction unmatched. Germline assignment: CDR1 MDHEN and CDR2 SYDVKM. The CDR3 totals 17 residues. CDR3: CASSGAVDRGVNQPQHF. CDR3 sequence (DNA): TGTGCCAGCAGTGGGGCGGTTGACAGGGGAGTCAATCAGCCCCAGCATTTT. Based on the CDR3 plus reference TRBV28 and TRBJ1-5, the full variable domain is DVKVTQSSRYLVKRTGEKVFLECVQDMDHENMFWYRQDPGLGLRLIYFSYDVKMKEKGDIPEGYSVSREKKERFSLILESASTNQTSMYLCASSGAVDRGVNQPQHFGDGTRLSIL.

Written as DNA, the CDR3 is TGTGCCAGCAGCTTGGCTAGATGGGGCCGCAATCAGCCCCAGCATTTT. Translation gives CASSLARWGRNQPQHF. The chain uses TRBV5-6 and TRBJ1-5; TRBD1 is a possible D gene (5 bases). Trimming shortened V by 0 bases and J by 2 bases, and 12 bases separated the two germline ends. This CDR3 contains 16 residues. Germline CDR1 SGHDT, CDR2 YYEEEE.

The gene calls are TRBV25-1 and TRBJ2-5; either TRBD1 or TRBD2 may supply D (5 bases each). V lost 3 bases, J lost 4 bases, and 9 bases lay in between. CDR1 is MGHDK and CDR2 is SYGVNS in the germline V gene. The CDR3 extends over 13 amino acids. CDR3 amino acids: CASSEGVRETQYF. The CDR3 DNA reads TGTGCCAGCAGTGAGGGGGTGCGAGAGACCCAGTACTTC.

The CDR3 sequence is CASSLPTSGGFLDTQYF. In DNA, the CDR3 is TGTGCCAGCAGTTTGCCTACTAGCGGGGGTTTTTTAGATACGCAGTATTTT. The genes are TRBV28 and TRBJ2-3; 11 bases are a match to TRBD2. There are 17 residues in the CDR3. The V segment lost 3 bases and the J segment 5 bases; nucleotides outside the gene matches: 10. Germline V lookup: CDR1 MDHEN, CDR2 SYDVKM.

The sample holds a few counts of this clone. The V and J genes are TRBV6-6 and TRBJ1-6; the D gene is possibly TRBD1 (6 bases). CDR3 size: 16 residues. In germline, CDR1 is MNHNY, CDR2 SVGAGI (reference sequence). V shed 7 bases and J shed 7 bases, with 20 bases lying between them. The CDR3 sequence: CASTLNRVRTNSPLHF. CDR3 nucleotide sequence: TGTGCCAGCACCCTAAACAGGGTACGGACCAATTCACCCCTCCACTTT.

The chain uses TRBV11-2 and TRBJ2-7, with 7 bases matching TRBD1. The length of the CDR3 is 17 residues. After removal of 0 bases from V and 0 bases from J, the junction contained 8 bases not matched to a gene. CDR1 and CDR2 from the germline V gene are SGHAT and FQNNGV. CDR3 DNA sequence: TGTGCCAGCAGCTTAGAGTGGGACAGCTATTACTCCTACGAGCAGTACTTC. It is translated as CASSLEWDSYYSYEQYF.

This chain connects TRBV5-8 to TRBJ2-7; D is undetermined. V dropped 4 bases and J dropped 0 bases, with 8 bases sitting between them. CDR1 is SGHTS, CDR2 YDEGEE, per germline. This CDR3 comprises 13 residues. The CDR3 sequence is CASSPLYSYEQYF. The CDR3 bases are TGTGCCAGCAGCCCCTTGTACTCCTACGAGCAGTACTTC.

The chain uses TRBV9 and TRBJ1-1; D gene uncertain. This CDR3 is 15 amino acids long. V was pared by 6 bases and J by 0 bases, with 15 bases between. Germline CDR1 and CDR2: SGDLS and YYNGEE. CDR3: CASTLAGRMNTEAFF. Here the CDR3 DNA reads TGTGCCAGCACCCTAGCCGGCAGGATGAACACTGAAGCTTTCTTT.

This clone has only one observation. The chain employs TRBV27 and TRBJ2-5; a weak D match, TRBD2 (5 bases). The CDR3 contains 15 residues. CDR1 and CDR2 from the germline V gene are MNHEY and SMNVEV (reference sequence). V was cut by 7 bases and J by 4 bases, with 19 bases left in between. CDR3 DNA sequence: TGTGCCAGCACCCGAATTGGGATTCGGGGAGAGACCCAGTACTTC. Translation: CASTRIGIRGETQYF.

This clone was seen just once. The chain is built from TRBV27 and TRBJ2-7, with D tentatively TRBD1 or TRBD2 (5 bases each). Germline V gene data show CDR1 as MNHEY and CDR2 as SMNVEV (reference sequence). With 6 bases removed from V and 6 bases from J, the gap between germline ends came to 15 bases. The CDR3 covers 13 residues. As DNA, the CDR3 is TGTGCCAGCAGCCTGTACCCCGGGGCCGAGCAGTACTTC. Translating it yields CASSLYPGAEQYF.

V gene TRBV5-5 combines with J gene TRBJ2-2; 7 nucleotides agree with TRBD1. This CDR3 contains 16 residues. The V and J ends lost 4 bases and 1 base, in that order; junction bases with no gene match: 7. CDR1 and CDR2 (germline): SGHKS, YYEKEE (reference sequence). CDR3 nucleotides: TGTGCCAGCAGCCAGGTGGACAGGTGGAACACCGGGGAGCTGTTTTTT. It encodes CASSQVDRWNTGELFF. Combining the CDR3 with reference TRBV5-5 and TRBJ2-2 gives the whole variable domain DAGVTQSPTHLIKTRGQQVTLRCSPISGHKSVSWYQQVLGQGPQFIFQYYEKEERGRGNFPDRFSARQFPNYSSELNVNALLLGDSALYLCASSQVDRWNTGELFFGEGSRLTVL.

The chain uses TRBV9 and TRBJ2-1; 14 bases agree with TRBD2. From germline, CDR1 is SGDLS and CDR2 YYNGEE. This CDR3 comprises 15 residues. Trimming removed 4 bases from V and 6 bases from J; junction bases left unmatched: 3. The CDR3 DNA sequence: TGTGCCAGCAGCCCGACTAGCGGGGGGGCCAATGAGCAGTTCTTC. Encoded protein: CASSPTSGGANEQFF.

The V gene is TRBV7-2, the J gene TRBJ2-3, with 7 nucleotides matching TRBD1. Per the germline V gene, CDR1 is SGHTA and CDR2 is FQGNSA. The CDR3 length is 15 residues. V was pared by 5 bases and J by 1 base, with 6 bases of the junction left unmatched. CDR3 loop: CASSPRDSRTDTQYF. The CDR3 bases are TGTGCCAGCAGCCCTAGGGACAGCCGCACAGATACGCAGTATTTT.

Written as DNA, the CDR3 is TGTGCCAGCACCGGGAGCTCCTACAATGAGCAGTTCTTC. Protein: CASTGSSYNEQFF. The gene calls are TRBV19 and TRBJ2-1; D perhaps matches TRBD2 (6 bases). The CDR3 has 13 amino acids. V gave up 9 bases and J gave up 0 bases, with 9 bases separating them. CDR1 and CDR2 (germline): LNHDA, SQIVND (reference sequence).

This rearrangement joins TRBV11-1 to TRBJ2-5; 12 positions match TRBD2. Germline loops: CDR1 SGHAT, CDR2 FQDESV (reference sequence). V gave up 4 bases and J gave up 4 bases; unmatched junction bases: 7. This CDR3 is 16 amino acids long. The CDR3 protein is CASSSQTSGGTETQYF. The CDR3 coding sequence is TGTGCCAGCAGCTCCCAGACTAGCGGGGGAACAGAGACCCAGTACTTC. Combining the CDR3 with reference TRBV11-1 and TRBJ2-5 gives the whole variable domain EAEVAQSPRYKITEKSQAVAFWCDPISGHATLYWYRQILGQGPELLVQFQDESVVDDSQLPKDRFSAERLKGVDSTLKIQPAELGDSAMYLCASSSQTSGGTETQYFGPGTRLLVL.

This chain connects TRBV19 to TRBJ1-1; TRBD1 aligns across 10 bases. The CDR3 has 13 residues. CDR1 and CDR2 from the germline V gene are LNHDA and SQIVND (reference sequence). V shed 10 bases, J shed 3 bases, and the junction held 5 bases outside the gene matches. This CDR3 is CATGQGWDTEAFF. CDR3 DNA sequence: TGTGCCACGGGACAGGGGTGGGACACTGAAGCTTTCTTT.

The V call is TRBV6-5, the J call TRBJ2-1, with 8 bases that match TRBD2. Trimming cost V 6 bases and J 6 bases; bases outside gene matches: 10. Germline V lookup: CDR1 MNHEY, CDR2 SVGAGI. This CDR3 is built from 15 residues. CDR3 sequence: CASSSRTSYANEQFF. Written as DNA, the CDR3 is TGTGCCAGCAGCAGCCGGACTAGCTATGCCAATGAGCAGTTCTTC.